Listed here are 3 T cell receptor beta chains from one sample, sequenced in a study of blood T cell repertoires in COVID-19. Generated by immunoSEQ multiplex PCR, the TCRdb table keeps only in-frame clones and is missing some. The sample carries 300,000 to 450,000 clones, 75% to 90% recorded once. The specimen was PBMCs or T cells enriched from blood (not recorded which). Every receptor here comes from a man in his late teens or twenties who had recovered from COVID-19.

This chain joins TRBV6-5 and TRBJ1-2; 7 bases fit TRBD1. Germline CDR1 reads MNHEY; CDR2 reads SVGAGI. The CDR3 is 14 residues long. Losses at the gene ends were 7 bases for V and 4 bases for J; bases not matched to a gene: 9. The chain's CDR3 is CASNKRTGLYGYTF. The CDR3 DNA reads TGTGCCAGCAACAAAAGGACAGGCCTCTATGGCTACACCTTC.

The V gene is TRBV25-1, the J gene TRBJ1-2, with 9 bases lining up with TRBD1. The V segment lost 2 bases and the J segment 8 bases; nucleotides outside the gene matches: 6. The germline V gene has CDR1 MGHDK and CDR2 SYGVNS. CDR3 length: 14 residues. CDR3 nucleotide sequence: TGTGCCAGCAGTGAAGGGACAGGGACGGTAGGCTACACCTTC. Protein product: CASSEGTGTVGYTF.

This rearrangement joins TRBV5-4 to TRBJ2-5, with TRBD1 as a possible D gene (5 bases). CDR1 and CDR2 from the germline V gene are SGHNT and YYREEE (reference sequence). V lost 1 base, J lost 4 bases, and 8 bases lay in between. CDR3 length: 13 amino acids. The CDR3, as DNA: TGTGCCAGCAGCTTGCAGGGTATAGAGACCCAGTACTTC. Its translation: CASSLQGIETQYF.